This T cell receptor beta chain appears in the sequencing data of a study of blood T cell repertoires in COVID-19. Study context: The origin of the acute and convalescent COVID-19 samples was the United States, Italy and Spain. The cDNA or gDNA used as material had been derived from T cells, B-cell-depleted T cells, or PBMCs.

The germline V gene encodes CDR1 LGHDT and CDR2 YNNKEL (reference sequence). This CDR3 is 16 amino acids long. Trimming removed 2 bases from V and 2 bases from J, with 13 bases in between. Those who participated ranged in age from roughly 18 to 89 years and resided in approximately 26 US areas. As originally analysed: Amplification with reference gene primers provided the estimates of nucleated cell counts. Clones were read by immunoSEQ multiplex PCR, and TCRdb kept only the in-frame ones, dropping some. V and J calls and clone size are given by that table; D and trimming were obtained from the DNA. The sample includes about 300,000 clones, roughly 90% of them seen just once.

V gene TRBV3-1 (or the pseudogene TRBV3-2) combines with J gene TRBJ1-3; TRBD1 might be the D (6 bases). The origin of this receptor is a man in his 60s who had recovered from COVID-19. The sequenced material came from PBMCs or T cells enriched from blood (not recorded which). This CDR3 reads CASSQHRRTAGNTIYF. CDR3 bases: TGTGCCAGCAGCCAACACAGACGGACAGCTGGAAACACCATATATTTT.